Included here is one TCR beta chain sequence, with context. V was trimmed by 7 bases and J by 7 bases, leaving 11 bases between them. CDR3 length equals 12 residues. Germline V lookup: CDR1 MNHEY, CDR2 SVGAGI. Method: immunoSEQ multiplex PCR; TCRdb's copy keeps in-frame clones and lacks some. The repertoire holds roughly 400,000 clones, with roughly 90% as singletons. The data derive from a study of blood T cell repertoires in COVID-19. The V gene is TRBV6-5, the J gene TRBJ2-1; no definite D call. The sequenced material came from PBMCs or T cells enriched from blood (not recorded which). The TCR originated in a woman younger than 30 who had been exposed to COVID-19. CDR3 sequence: CASNSYPNEQFF. CDR3 DNA: TGTGCCAGCAACTCGTACCCTAATGAGCAGTTCTTC.